The clone carrying this T cell receptor (beta chain) was seen ten or more times. Time point specified: blood at routine non-recurrence follow-up after resection. Tumor, nontumor lung or frozen PBMC supplied whole RNA that was sequenced unsorted. The data belong to a study of spatial heterogeneity in lung cancer. The overall study: The 60 to 90 donors had untreated early-stage non-small cell lung cancer. In cases with available follow-up PBMC samples, these were sequenced at a median of roughly 24 months after resection.

A unique molecular identifier was carried by every single TCR cDNA molecule. TCRdb independently ran MiXCR on the 5' RACE reads; one entry per CDR3 protein. The table lists some 120,000 distinct CDR3 sequences, 10% to 15% of them singletons, with around 17% in the top ten. Germline V lookup: CDR1 MNHEY, CDR2 SVGEGT. The CDR3 has 16 residues. With 2 bases removed from V and 4 bases from J, the gap between germline ends came to 15 bases. Specimen: PBMCs, collected at follow-up. The chain combines TRBV6-2 or TRBV6-3 with TRBJ2-1, with D tentatively TRBD2 (5 bases). The sequence derives from a male donor with early-stage non-small cell lung cancer. The CDR3 DNA sequence: TGTGCCAGCAGTTACGAGAGGGTAGGACGGTACAATGAGCAGTTCTTC. Amino acid sequence: CASSYERVGRYNEQFF.